The 23 T cell receptor beta chains reported below all come from one sample, sequenced in a study of CD8+CD57+ T cells in acquired aplastic anemia. The TCR beta profiling, which covered VDJ combination and CDR3 sequence, was carried out using genomic DNA as the template. From the reads, TCRdb called clonotypes with MiXCR, one entry per CDR3 protein. Here the sample spans roughly 150,000 distinct CDR3 sequences, about half being singletons. Patients chosen for sequencing had shown CD8+CD57+ cell expansion by flow cytometry. The sample comprised sorted CD4+, CD8+, or CD8+CD57+ T cells (not recorded which) from PBMCs. The source is a human donor with aplastic anemia.

The J gene is TRBJ1-5, the V gene TRBV10-3, with D maybe TRBD1 (5 bases). V was clipped by 4 bases and J by 6 bases, with 7 bases between them. From germline, CDR1 is ENHRY and CDR2 SYGVKD. The CDR3 is 12 amino acids. DNA for the CDR3: TGTGCCATCAGTGGCGGGACTCAGCCCCAGCATTTT. Its translation is CAISGGTQPQHF.

This clonotype turned up a few times. V and J are TRBV2 and TRBJ1-5; D unclear. Deletions cut 5 bases from V and 4 bases from J, with 9 bases between. The CDR3 extends over 13 amino acids. Germline values: CDR1 SNHLY, CDR2 FYNNEI. The CDR3 reads CASSPIVNQPQHF. CDR3 bases: TGTGCCAGCAGTCCAATAGTAAATCAGCCCCAGCATTTT. Full variable domain (outside the CDR3, taken from reference TRBV2 and TRBJ1-5): EPEVTQTPSHQVTQMGQEVILRCVPISNHLYFYWYRQILGQKVEFLVSFYNNEISEKSEIFDDQFSVERPDGSNFTLKIRSTKLEDSAMYFCASSPIVNQPQHFGDGTRLSIL.

The CDR3 DNA reads as TGTGCCAGCAGCTTAGGGAGCGGGCAGCCCCAGCATTTT. Protein product: CASSLGSGQPQHF. J is TRBJ1-5 and V is TRBV7-9; D remains ambiguous. This CDR3 is built from 13 residues. The germline V gene encodes CDR1 SEHNR and CDR2 FQNEAQ (reference sequence). V dropped 1 base and J dropped 7 bases, with 8 bases sitting between them.

With regard to this clonotype: The conserved phenylalanine or tryptophan is not found at the CDR3 terminus, so this likely reflects a read error. Because the CDR3's place on the DNA is in doubt, the DNA is left out and the CDR3 is given as listed by TCRdb. The rearrangement joins TRBV29-1 to TRBJ1-1; the D call TRBD1 from the table was never checked on the DNA. The CDR3 numbers 13 amino acids, ends counted. From germline, CDR1 is SQVTM and CDR2 ANQGSEA. The CDR3 protein is CSVSGQGNTEALS.

V and J are TRBV7-6 and TRBJ2-7; unclear D gene. V was pared by 1 base and J by 4 bases, with 17 bases between. This CDR3 comprises 16 residues. Germline CDR1 is SGHVS and CDR2 is FNYEAQ. The CDR3 sequence is CASSLGPDRRIYEQYF. The CDR3 DNA is TGTGCCAGCAGCTTAGGGCCGGACCGAAGGATTTACGAGCAGTACTTC.

The chain is built from TRBV12-3 or TRBV12-4 and TRBJ2-1; D remains unclear. V was shortened by 0 bases and J by 13 bases, with 10 bases between the two germline ends. The CDR3 extends over 12 amino acids. The CDR3 bases are TGTGCCAGCAGTTTAGCCCAAGAGACCCAGTTCTTC. Protein: CASSLAQETQFF.

This clonotype was seen repeatedly, ten times or more. The CDR3 coding sequence is TGTGCCAGCAGGGAAAGAGGGGGAATAACTGAAGCTTTCTTT. Protein: CASRERGGITEAFF. V and J are TRBV12-3 or TRBV12-4 and TRBJ1-1, with a possible D match to TRBD1 (6 bases). The CDR3 extends over 14 amino acids. Trimming took off 6 bases at V and 5 bases at J, with 16 bases between the two ends.

This clonotype showed up many times. This chain connects TRBV10-3 to TRBJ1-3; no clear D. CDR3 size: 15 residues. Trimming cost V 0 bases and J 4 bases, with 10 bases left between them. Germline assignment: CDR1 ENHRY and CDR2 SYGVKD. CDR3 protein: CAISESGRFGNTIYF. Here the CDR3 DNA reads TGTGCCATCAGTGAGTCGGGGAGATTCGGAAACACCATATATTTT.

At least ten counts were recorded for this clonotype. This chain joins TRBV7-6 and TRBJ2-1; D is possibly TRBD1 or TRBD2 (6 bases each). The V gene's germline CDR1 is SGHVS and CDR2 FNYEAQ. Trimming left V 1 base short and J 5 bases short, with 18 bases between. The CDR3 length is 17 residues. This CDR3 is CASSLVGGRSRNNEQFF. The CDR3 DNA is TGTGCCAGCAGCTTAGTAGGGGGGAGGAGCCGTAACAATGAGCAGTTCTTC.

This chain uses TRBV7-9 with TRBJ1-2; 7 nucleotides match TRBD1. The V gene's germline CDR1 is SEHNR and CDR2 FQNEAQ (reference sequence). This CDR3 spans 15 amino acids. V lost 3 bases, J lost 8 bases, and 12 bases stayed unmatched. CDR3 bases: TGTGCCAGCAGCTTCACCCTAAGACAGGGTACGGGCTACACCTTC. This codes for CASSFTLRQGTGYTF.

The table lists this clonotype with many counts. The chain is built from TRBV7-2 and TRBJ2-3; D is unresolved. Germline CDR1 is SGHTA and CDR2 is FQGNSA. With 5 bases removed from V and 4 bases from J, the gap between germline ends came to 10 bases. This CDR3 is built from 13 residues. The CDR3 is CASSLVRSDTQYF. The DNA for the CDR3 is TGTGCCAGCAGCCTCGTGCGGTCAGATACGCAGTATTTT.

This chain joins TRBV2 and TRBJ2-7, with D tentatively TRBD1 (6 bases). CDR1 SNHLY and CDR2 FYNNEI come from the germline V gene. V was trimmed by 5 bases and J by 0 bases, leaving 14 bases between them. CDR3 length: 15 amino acids. The CDR3 spells CASSWEQGVSYEQYF. In nucleotides, the CDR3 is TGTGCCAGCAGTTGGGAACAGGGAGTCTCCTACGAGCAGTACTTC. Full variable domain (remainder filled in from reference TRBV2 and TRBJ2-7): EPEVTQTPSHQVTQMGQEVILRCVPISNHLYFYWYRQILGQKVEFLVSFYNNEISEKSEIFDDQFSVERPDGSNFTLKIRSTKLEDSAMYFCASSWEQGVSYEQYFGPGTRLTVT.

This rearrangement joins TRBV7-3 to TRBJ1-4; TRBD1 matches 10 bases. The CDR3 length is 15 residues. The germline V gene has CDR1 SGHTA and CDR2 FQGTGA. V was pared by 2 bases and J by 12 bases, with 9 bases of the junction left unmatched. The CDR3 loop reads CASSLGDRGRVELFF. Here the CDR3 DNA reads TGTGCCAGCAGCTTAGGGGACAGGGGAAGGGTGGAACTGTTTTTT.

This clonotype was counted once. This sequence joins TRBV6-4 and TRBJ2-7, with 9 bases lining up with TRBD1. The CDR3 extends over 17 amino acids. V gave up 4 bases and J gave up 3 bases; unmatched junction bases: 13. The germline V gene has CDR1 MRHNA and CDR2 SNTAGT. The CDR3 loop reads CASSASFGTGSLYEQYF. In DNA form, the CDR3 reads TGTGCCAGCAGTGCCTCCTTCGGGACAGGGTCCCTCTACGAGCAGTACTTC.

This clonotype was detected many times. The chain has TRBV7-8 and TRBJ1-6, with D tentatively TRBD1 (5 bases). Germline V lookup: CDR1 SGHVS, CDR2 FQNEAQ. Trimming left V 0 bases short and J 6 bases short, with 12 bases between. The CDR3 has 16 residues. This chain's CDR3 is CASSLAGWGGNSPLHF. DNA of the CDR3: TGTGCCAGCAGCTTAGCGGGGTGGGGCGGTAATTCACCCCTCCACTTT.

A word on this clonotype: Mismatch with germline at one junction end may stem from a read error. The chain employs TRBV29-1 and TRBJ2-5; a weak D match, TRBD1 (6 bases). The length of the CDR3 is 11 residues. CDR1 and CDR2 (germline): SQVTM, ANQGSEA. The CDR3 is CSGGQQESQYF. In DNA, the CDR3 is TGCAGCGGGGGGCAGCAAGAGAGCCAGTACTTC.

The rearrangement links TRBV12-3 or TRBV12-4 to TRBJ1-2, with D perhaps TRBD1 (5 bases). The CDR3 sequence is 14 residues long. V was shortened by 6 bases and J by 5 bases, with 16 bases between the two germline ends. The CDR3, as DNA: TGTGCCAGCAGAGCGACAGAGCCGCTTTATGGCTACACCTTC. It specifies CASRATEPLYGYTF.

This clonotype has ten or more counts. V is TRBV4-2 and J is TRBJ2-1, with 7 bases that match TRBD2. The V gene's germline CDR1 is LGHNA and CDR2 YNFKEQ. The length of the CDR3 is 16 residues. With V trimmed by 4 bases and J by 0 bases, 6 bases remained unmatched. CDR3 bases: TGTGCCAGCAGCCGAGAAGCGGGGCTCTCCTACAATGAGCAGTTCTTC. Translating it yields CASSREAGLSYNEQFF.

The chain combines TRBV6-2 or TRBV6-3 with TRBJ2-4, with D tentatively TRBD1 (5 bases). The CDR3 contains 16 residues. CDR1 MNHEY and CDR2 SVGEGT come from the germline V gene. Trimming cost V 0 bases and J 0 bases, with 9 bases left between them. DNA for the CDR3: TGTGCCAGCAGTTACTCGACAGAACTAGCCAAAAACATTCAGTACTTC. Translated, it gives CASSYSTELAKNIQYF.

This clonotype was detected a few times. The chain couples TRBV14 to TRBJ2-3, with 8 bases fitting TRBD1. In germline, CDR1 is SGHDN, CDR2 FVKESK. The CDR3 length is 12 residues. Trimming took 4 bases from V and 6 from J; bases not matched to a gene: 0. CDR3 sequence (DNA): TGTGCCAGCAGCCGGGACAGGGATACGCAGTATTTT. The encoded protein is CASSRDRDTQYF.

This clonotype was observed at least ten times. The J gene is TRBJ2-5, the V gene TRBV7-3; 9 positions agree with TRBD2. With V trimmed by 1 base and J by 4 bases, 4 bases remained unmatched. Germline loops: CDR1 SGHTA, CDR2 FQGTGA. The CDR3 runs 15 residues. This CDR3 is CASSLSGLARETQYF. The CDR3 region has the DNA TGTGCCAGCAGCTTAAGTGGACTAGCGAGAGAGACCCAGTACTTC. Full variable domain (missing parts from reference TRBV7-3 and TRBJ2-5): GAGVSQTPSNKVTEKGKYVELRCDPISGHTALYWYRQSLGQGPEFLIYFQGTGAADDSGLPNDRFFAVRPEGSVSTLKIQRTERGDSAVYLCASSLSGLARETQYFGPGTRLLVL.

The CDR3 sequence is CASSVTSGGAGTEAFF. In DNA, the CDR3 is TGCGCCAGCAGCGTGACTAGCGGGGGGGCTGGCACTGAAGCTTTCTTT. The chain uses TRBV5-1 and TRBJ1-1; possible D gene TRBD1, 6 bases. Germline lookup yields CDR1 SGHRS and CDR2 YFSETQ. Trimming removed 4 bases at V and 4 bases at J, with 20 bases between. The CDR3 spans 16 residues. Full variable domain (remainder filled in from reference TRBV5-1 and TRBJ1-1): KAGVTQTPRYLIKTRGQQVTLSCSPISGHRSVSWYQQTPGQGLQFLFEYFSETQRNKGNFPGRFSGRQFSNSRSEMNVSTLELGDSALYLCASSVTSGGAGTEAFFGQGTRLTVV.

V and J are TRBV15 and TRBJ1-4, with D perhaps TRBD1 (5 bases). Germline V gene lookup returns CDR1 LNHNV and CDR2 YYDKDF (reference sequence). This CDR3 comprises 15 residues. V was pared by 3 bases and J by 8 bases, with 16 bases between. CDR3 region: CATSRARQGGEKLFF. The DNA for the CDR3 is TGTGCCACCAGCAGGGCACGGCAGGGCGGGGAAAAACTGTTTTTT.